Listed below are T cell receptor beta chains from one sample, sequenced in a study of T cell responses to AZD1222 COVID-19 vaccine. Libraries were prepared by immunoSEQ multiplex PCR; TCRdb keeps only in-frame clonotypes and omits some of them. The sample holds around 170,000 clones, roughly 93% seen once. The sample here was peripheral blood, taken on day 0 of AZD1222 vaccination. These receptors were collected from an adult in good health. CDR3s include the opening cysteine and the closing phenylalanine or tryptophan. Each record gives: CDR3 DNA, CDR3 protein, J gene, clone size, D gene, CDR3 length, V gene. A D gene is named only where the DNA matches it firmly. Clone size is shown for a subset of rows, as once, few, many or a class of expanded clone.

DNA: TGTGCCAGCAGGCCACAAGCGGGAGGTATCAATGAGCAGTTCTTC
CDR3: CASRPQAGGINEQFF
J: TRBJ2-1
size: once
D: TRBD2
length: 15
V: TRBV7-2

DNA: TGTGCCAGCAGCCGATCGTCCAGGGGTTCCCCCTACGAGCAGTACTTC
CDR3: CASSRSSRGSPYEQYF
J: TRBJ2-7
size: NA
D: NA
length: 16
V: TRBV7-9

DNA: TGCGCCAGCACCCGGGGAGGGGGCGAGGAGACCCAGTACTTC
CDR3: CASTRGGGEETQYF
J: TRBJ2-5
size: NA
D: NA
length: 14
V: TRBV5-1

DNA: TGTGCCAGCAGCTTGGCGTCTAGCGGCCAAGAGACCCAGTACTTC
CDR3: CASSLASSGQETQYF
J: TRBJ2-5
size: NA
D: TRBD2
length: 15
V: TRBV5-4

DNA: TGTGCCAGCAGGAGGGATTCACCCCTCCACTTT
CDR3: CASRRDSPLHF
J: TRBJ1-6
size: NA
D: NA
length: 11
V: TRBV2

DNA: TGTGCCAGCGGAGCACGGGGCGGCCTGAATTCACCCCTCCACTTT
CDR3: CASGARGGLNSPLHF
J: TRBJ1-6
size: NA
D: NA
length: 15
V: TRBV7-8

DNA: TGTGCCAGCAGCTTAGAAGAGGGACAGGGGAAGGGCAATCAGCCCCAGCATTTT
CDR3: CASSLEEGQGKGNQPQHF
J: TRBJ1-5
size: NA
D: TRBD1
length: 18
V: TRBV7-9

DNA: TGTGCCAGCAGCTTTGACAGGGGGGAGACCCAGTACTTC
CDR3: CASSFDRGETQYF
J: TRBJ2-5
size: NA
D: TRBD1
length: 13
V: TRBV13

DNA: TGTGCCAGCAGTGGTGGCTTAAGGGTCGATGAGCAGTTCTTC
CDR3: CASSGGLRVDEQFF
J: TRBJ2-1
size: NA
D: NA
length: 14
V: TRBV2

DNA: TGTGCCAGCAGCCCCACACTAGCGGGGGATGATACGCAGTATTTT
CDR3: CASSPTLAGDDTQYF
J: TRBJ2-3
size: NA
D: TRBD2
length: 15
V: TRBV7-3

DNA: TGTGCCAGCAGTTACGGGGTGGACTCACCCCTCCACTTT
CDR3: CASSYGVDSPLHF
J: TRBJ1-6
size: NA
D: NA
length: 13
V: TRBV6-5

DNA: TGTGCCAGTAGTGTTGGACAAACAGGACCGTACTTC
CDR3: CASSVGQTGPYF
J: TRBJ2-4
size: NA
D: NA
length: 12
V: TRBV19

DNA: TGCAGTGCTAGTTGGGGGAAAGATCAGCCCCAGCATTTT
CDR3: CSASWGKDQPQHF
J: TRBJ1-5
size: NA
D: NA
length: 13
V: TRBV20-1

DNA: TGTGCCAGCACCCCGGTCGTGGAGACTGAAGCTTTCTTT
CDR3: CASTPVVETEAFF
J: TRBJ1-1
size: NA
D: NA
length: 13
V: TRBV2

DNA: TGTGCCAGCAGCTTAGGTCTCGGGGTAGACGGTTTCTTC
CDR3: CASSLGLGVDGFF
J: TRBJ2-7
size: NA
D: NA
length: 13
V: TRBV7-2

DNA: TGTGCCAGCAGCCTCGGGGGCCGGGACAGGGTCTACGAGCAGTACTTC
CDR3: CASSLGGRDRVYEQYF
J: TRBJ2-7
size: NA
D: TRBD1
length: 16
V: TRBV27

DNA: TGTGCCAGCAGCTTAGATTTGTCGTTGGTTGGGCTGTTTTTT
CDR3: CASSLDLSLVGLFF
J: TRBJ2-2
size: NA
D: NA
length: 14
V: TRBV7-9

DNA: TGCGCCAGCAGCCAGAACTACGAGCAGTACTTC
CDR3: CASSQNYEQYF
J: TRBJ2-7
size: few
D: NA
length: 11
V: TRBV5-1

DNA: TGCGCCAGCAGCCAAGAATGGCGCGGGGGGGCGGGTTACGAGCAGTACTTC
CDR3: CASSQEWRGGAGYEQYF
J: TRBJ2-7
size: NA
D: TRBD2
length: 17
V: TRBV4-3

DNA: TGTGCCAGCAGCTTATCTTTAAGCACAGATACGCAGTATTTT
CDR3: CASSLSLSTDTQYF
J: TRBJ2-3
size: NA
D: NA
length: 14
V: TRBV7-3

DNA: TGTGCCAGCAGCCGCGAAACTAGCCTGGGCACCGGGGAGCTGTTTTTT
CDR3: CASSRETSLGTGELFF
J: TRBJ2-2
size: NA
D: NA
length: 16
V: TRBV5-4

DNA: TGTGCCACCAGTGACCGGCGGGGGGTTGACAATGAGCAGTTCTTC
CDR3: CATSDRRGVDNEQFF
J: TRBJ2-1
size: NA
D: TRBD2
length: 15
V: TRBV24-1

DNA: TGTGCCAGCAGCCCCCGATTGGGGTACCAGGGTAGGGGTTCACCCCTCCACTTT
CDR3: CASSPRLGYQGRGSPLHF
J: TRBJ1-6
size: NA
D: NA
length: 18
V: TRBV28

DNA: TGTGCCAGCAGTCACACGAGAAAGATATATACGCAGTATTTT
CDR3: CASSHTRKIYTQYF
J: TRBJ2-3
size: NA
D: NA
length: 14
V: TRBV28

DNA: TGCGCCAGCAGTCCCGGGACTAGCGGGAGGGAGCAGTTCTTC
CDR3: CASSPGTSGREQFF
J: TRBJ2-1
size: NA
D: TRBD2
length: 14
V: TRBV10-1

DNA: TGCGCCAGCAGCCAAGTCCCCGGTCTCGCCAACACCGGGGAGCTGTTTTTT
CDR3: CASSQVPGLANTGELFF
J: TRBJ2-2
size: NA
D: NA
length: 17
V: TRBV4-1

DNA: TGTGCCAGCGGATGGACTGGCCAAGAGACCCAGTACTTC
CDR3: CASGWTGQETQYF
J: TRBJ2-5
size: NA
D: NA
length: 13
V: TRBV12-3/TRBV12-4

DNA: TGTGCCAGCAGCTTAGCGTTCAGGGGGGCTAATGAAAAACTGTTTTTT
CDR3: CASSLAFRGANEKLFF
J: TRBJ1-4
size: NA
D: TRBD1
length: 16
V: TRBV7-2

DNA: TGTGCCAGCAGCGTCACGGGCGGACAAGAGACCCAGTACTTC
CDR3: CASSVTGGQETQYF
J: TRBJ2-5
size: NA
D: NA
length: 14
V: TRBV9

DNA: TGTGCCAGCAGTTCCCGAGCGAAGGAGCAGTACTTC
CDR3: CASSSRAKEQYF
J: TRBJ2-7
size: NA
D: NA
length: 12
V: TRBV28

DNA: TGTGCCAGCAGTTTATCGATGTGGCCTACCTCCTACGAGCAGTACTTC
CDR3: CASSLSMWPTSYEQYF
J: TRBJ2-7
size: NA
D: NA
length: 16
V: TRBV27

DNA: TGTGCCAGCAGCCGCGTTTGGAGCTCTGGGGCCAACGTCCTGACTTTC
CDR3: CASSRVWSSGANVLTF
J: TRBJ2-6
size: NA
D: NA
length: 16
V: TRBV7-8

DNA: TGTGCCAGCAGTGACTCGGAGGGGGAGGGGGACAATGAGCAGTTCTTC
CDR3: CASSDSEGEGDNEQFF
J: TRBJ2-1
size: NA
D: NA
length: 16
V: TRBV6-4

DNA: TGTGCCAGCAGCCCCCTAGGAGGAGGTCTGGGTGAAAAACTGTTTTTT
CDR3: CASSPLGGGLGEKLFF
J: TRBJ1-4
size: NA
D: NA
length: 16
V: TRBV11-2

DNA: TGTGCCAGCAGCCGTCCCGGGGGGCCCGGGCCCCAGCATTTT
CDR3: CASSRPGGPGPQHF
J: TRBJ1-5
size: NA
D: NA
length: 14
V: TRBV11-2

DNA: TGTGCCAGCCGGGCCACTCTGAGAAACACCATATATTTT
CDR3: CASRATLRNTIYF
J: TRBJ1-3
size: NA
D: NA
length: 13
V: TRBV6-5

DNA: TGCAGCGTTGCCGCGGGGTGGGGGATGAACACTGAAGCTTTCTTT
CDR3: CSVAAGWGMNTEAFF
J: TRBJ1-1
size: NA
D: NA
length: 15
V: TRBV29-1

DNA: TGTGCCAGTAGTATCTGGGGGGTGACAGGGGCAAGGGACAATGAGCAGTTCTTC
CDR3: CASSIWGVTGARDNEQFF
J: TRBJ2-1
size: NA
D: TRBD1
length: 18
V: TRBV19

DNA: TGTGCCAGCAGCTTGTTCAGGGAAACGGCTGAAGCTTTCTTT
CDR3: CASSLFRETAEAFF
J: TRBJ1-1
size: NA
D: NA
length: 14
V: TRBV5-8

DNA: TGTGCCAGCAGTTACTCTCTTCCGGACACAGTGGATGAGCAGTTCTTC
CDR3: CASSYSLPDTVDEQFF
J: TRBJ2-1
size: NA
D: NA
length: 16
V: TRBV6-5

DNA: TGCGCCAGCAGCCAAGTACTAGCGGTAGATACGCAGTATTTT
CDR3: CASSQVLAVDTQYF
J: TRBJ2-3
size: NA
D: TRBD2
length: 14
V: TRBV4-1

DNA: TGCGCCAGCAGCTTGGCTTTGGGTGTCGAGACCCAGTACTTC
CDR3: CASSLALGVETQYF
J: TRBJ2-5
size: NA
D: NA
length: 14
V: TRBV5-1

DNA: TGTGCCAGTAGGGGGACAGGGGGCTTTCCTGGTCAGCCCCAGCATTTT
CDR3: CASRGTGGFPGQPQHF
J: TRBJ1-5
size: NA
D: TRBD1
length: 16
V: TRBV19

DNA: TGTGCCAGCAGTAAACAGGGGGTCGGTCAGCCCCAGCATTTT
CDR3: CASSKQGVGQPQHF
J: TRBJ1-5
size: NA
D: TRBD1
length: 14
V: TRBV28

DNA: TGTGCCAGCTCACCGGGCCAAGAGGAGACCCAGTACTTC
CDR3: CASSPGQEETQYF
J: TRBJ2-5
size: NA
D: NA
length: 13
V: TRBV18

DNA: TGCGCCAGCAGCTTGGAAAATGAAAAACTGTTTTTT
CDR3: CASSLENEKLFF
J: TRBJ1-4
size: NA
D: NA
length: 12
V: TRBV5-1

DNA: TGTGCCAGCAGTTTAGGCAACTATGGCTACACCTTC
CDR3: CASSLGNYGYTF
J: TRBJ1-2
size: few
D: NA
length: 12
V: TRBV12-3/TRBV12-4

DNA: TGTGCCAGCAGGCAGGGGAATGAAAAACTGTTTTTT
CDR3: CASRQGNEKLFF
J: TRBJ1-4
size: NA
D: NA
length: 12
V: TRBV6-6

DNA: TGTGCCACGGGGGGGTTTGCTAGCGGGACCTACGAGCAGTACTTC
CDR3: CATGGFASGTYEQYF
J: TRBJ2-7
size: NA
D: TRBD2
length: 15
V: TRBV6-6

DNA: TGTGCCAGCAGCGGAGGGTGGGAGGATCAGCCCCAGCATTTT
CDR3: CASSGGWEDQPQHF
J: TRBJ1-5
size: NA
D: NA
length: 14
V: TRBV3-1/TRBV3-2

DNA: TGTGCCAGTAGTAATCAGCGGACAGTCTCTGGGGCCAACGTCCTGACTTTC
CDR3: CASSNQRTVSGANVLTF
J: TRBJ2-6
size: NA
D: NA
length: 17
V: TRBV19

DNA: TGTGCCAGCAGCGTTCAGGGGGTTGGAGGTCAGCCCCAGCATTTT
CDR3: CASSVQGVGGQPQHF
J: TRBJ1-5
size: NA
D: TRBD1
length: 15
V: TRBV5-4

DNA: TGTGCCAGCAGCTTGGGGGCTGGAAACACCATATATTTT
CDR3: CASSLGAGNTIYF
J: TRBJ1-3
size: few
D: NA
length: 13
V: TRBV5-4

DNA: TGTGCCAGCAGCTACGGGATAGGGGGACGGGAAAAACTGTTTTTT
CDR3: CASSYGIGGREKLFF
J: TRBJ1-4
size: NA
D: NA
length: 15
V: TRBV7-2